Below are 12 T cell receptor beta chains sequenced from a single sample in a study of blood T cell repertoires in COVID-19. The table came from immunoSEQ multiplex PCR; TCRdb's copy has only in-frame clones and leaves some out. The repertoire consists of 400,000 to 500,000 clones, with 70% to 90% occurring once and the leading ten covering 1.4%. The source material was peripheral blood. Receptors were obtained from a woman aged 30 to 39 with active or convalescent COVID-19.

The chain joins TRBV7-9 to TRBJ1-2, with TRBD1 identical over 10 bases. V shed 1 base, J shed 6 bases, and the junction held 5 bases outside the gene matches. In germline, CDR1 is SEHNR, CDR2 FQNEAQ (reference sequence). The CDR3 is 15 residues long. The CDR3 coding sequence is TGTGCCAGCAGCTTAGGACAGGGGGCGCTTAATGGCTACACCTTC. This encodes CASSLGQGALNGYTF.

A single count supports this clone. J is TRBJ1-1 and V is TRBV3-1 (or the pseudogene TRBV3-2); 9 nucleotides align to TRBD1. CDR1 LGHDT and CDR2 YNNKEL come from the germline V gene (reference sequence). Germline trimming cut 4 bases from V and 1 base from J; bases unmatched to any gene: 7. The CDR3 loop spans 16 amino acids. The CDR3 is CASSPVMGQGNTEAFF. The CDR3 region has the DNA TGTGCCAGCAGCCCAGTCATGGGACAGGGGAACACTGAAGCTTTCTTT.

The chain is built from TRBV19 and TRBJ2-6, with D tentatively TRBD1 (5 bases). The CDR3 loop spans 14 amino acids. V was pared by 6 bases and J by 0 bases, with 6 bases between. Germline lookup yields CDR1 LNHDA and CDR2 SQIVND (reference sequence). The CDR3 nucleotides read TGTGCCAGTAGGGACATCTCTGGGGCCAACGTCCTGACTTTC. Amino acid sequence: CASRDISGANVLTF.

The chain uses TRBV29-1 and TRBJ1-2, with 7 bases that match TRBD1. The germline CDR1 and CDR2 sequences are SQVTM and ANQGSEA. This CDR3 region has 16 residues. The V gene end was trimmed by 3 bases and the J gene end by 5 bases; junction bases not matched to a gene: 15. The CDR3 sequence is CSVESGQETFLYGYTF. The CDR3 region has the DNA TGCAGCGTTGAGTCTGGACAGGAGACCTTTTTGTATGGCTACACCTTC.

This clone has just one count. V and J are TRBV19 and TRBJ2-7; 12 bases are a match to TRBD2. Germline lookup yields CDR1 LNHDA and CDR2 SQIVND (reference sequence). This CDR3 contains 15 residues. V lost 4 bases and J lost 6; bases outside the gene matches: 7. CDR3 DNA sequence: TGTGCCAGTAGTAGGCTAGCGGGGGGGCCCAGCGAGCAGTACTTC. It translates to CASSRLAGGPSEQYF.

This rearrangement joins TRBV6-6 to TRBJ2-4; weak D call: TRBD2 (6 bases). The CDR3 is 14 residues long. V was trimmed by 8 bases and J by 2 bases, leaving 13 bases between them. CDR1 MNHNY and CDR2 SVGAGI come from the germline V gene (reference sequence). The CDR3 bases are TGTGCCAGCCGGTTCGGGGACTCCAAAAACATTCAGTACTTC. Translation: CASRFGDSKNIQYF.

CDR3 residues: CAISDGRQGFNSPLHF. The DNA of the CDR3 is TGTGCCATCAGTGACGGAAGACAGGGTTTTAATTCACCCCTCCACTTT. The chain has TRBV10-3 and TRBJ1-6; TRBD1 matches 7 bases. The CDR3 is 16 amino acids. The germline CDR1 and CDR2 sequences are ENHRY and SYGVKD. J lost 6 bases, V lost 3 bases, and 8 bases had no gene match.

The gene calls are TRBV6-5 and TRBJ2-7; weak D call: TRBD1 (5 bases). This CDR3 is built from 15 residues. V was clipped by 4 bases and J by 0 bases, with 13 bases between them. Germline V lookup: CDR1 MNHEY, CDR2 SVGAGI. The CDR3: CASSLGTGSSYEQYF. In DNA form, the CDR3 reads TGTGCCAGCAGTTTGGGAACAGGTAGCTCCTACGAGCAGTACTTC.

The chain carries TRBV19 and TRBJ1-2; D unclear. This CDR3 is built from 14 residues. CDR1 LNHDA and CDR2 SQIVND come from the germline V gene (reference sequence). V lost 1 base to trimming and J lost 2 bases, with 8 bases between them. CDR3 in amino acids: CASSIASGNYGYTF. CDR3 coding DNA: TGTGCCAGTAGTATAGCTTCAGGAAACTATGGCTACACCTTC.

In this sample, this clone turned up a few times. The CDR3 DNA follows: TGCAGCGTTGAAACCCGGCGGGGGGCGAATCTCTACGAGCAGTACTTC. This translates into CSVETRRGANLYEQYF. The chain carries TRBV29-1 and TRBJ2-7, with 8 bases lining up with TRBD2. From germline, CDR1 is SQVTM and CDR2 ANQGSEA. The CDR3 is made up of 16 amino acids. V lost 2 bases, J lost 3 bases, and 12 bases stayed unmatched.

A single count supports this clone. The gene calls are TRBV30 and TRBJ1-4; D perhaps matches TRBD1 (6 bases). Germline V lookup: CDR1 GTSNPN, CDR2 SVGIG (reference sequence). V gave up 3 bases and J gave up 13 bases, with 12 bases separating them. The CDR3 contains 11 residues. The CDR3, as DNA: TGTGCCTGGAGCGAAGGGGGTGGACTGTTTTTT. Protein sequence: CAWSEGGGLFF.

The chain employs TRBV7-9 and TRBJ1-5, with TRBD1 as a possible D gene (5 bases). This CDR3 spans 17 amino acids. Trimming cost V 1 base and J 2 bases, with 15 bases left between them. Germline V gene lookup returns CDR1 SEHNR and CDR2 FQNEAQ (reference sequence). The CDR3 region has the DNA TGTGCCAGCAGCTTAGGGGAGGGGACCGGTGGCAATCAGCCCCAGCATTTT. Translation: CASSLGEGTGGNQPQHF.